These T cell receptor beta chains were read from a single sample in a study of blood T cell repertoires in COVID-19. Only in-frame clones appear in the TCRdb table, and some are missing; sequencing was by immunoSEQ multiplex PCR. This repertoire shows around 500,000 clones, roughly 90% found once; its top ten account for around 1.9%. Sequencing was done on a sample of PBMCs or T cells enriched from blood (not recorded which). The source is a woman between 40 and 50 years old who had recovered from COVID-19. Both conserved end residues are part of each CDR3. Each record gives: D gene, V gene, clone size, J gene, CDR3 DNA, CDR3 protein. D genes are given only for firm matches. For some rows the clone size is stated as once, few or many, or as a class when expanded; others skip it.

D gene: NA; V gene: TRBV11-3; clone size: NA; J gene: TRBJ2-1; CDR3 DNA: TGTGCCAGCAGCTTAGAGCTATCGCCCAACGATGAGCAGTTCTTC; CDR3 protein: CASSLELSPNDEQFF
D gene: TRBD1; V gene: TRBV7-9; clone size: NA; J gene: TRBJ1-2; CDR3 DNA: TGTGCCAGCAGCTTAGAGGACAGGAGACACTATGGCTACACCTTC; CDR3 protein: CASSLEDRRHYGYTF
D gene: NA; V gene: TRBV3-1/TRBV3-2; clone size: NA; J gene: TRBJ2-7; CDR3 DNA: TGTGCCAGCAGCCAAGAGCCGTGGGGGGCCTACGAGCAGTACTTC; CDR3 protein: CASSQEPWGAYEQYF
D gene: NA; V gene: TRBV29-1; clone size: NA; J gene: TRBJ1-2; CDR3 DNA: TGCAGCGTTGTTTCCGGGGAGCACTATGGCTACACCTTC; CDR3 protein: CSVVSGEHYGYTF
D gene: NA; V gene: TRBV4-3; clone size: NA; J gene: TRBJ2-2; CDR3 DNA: TGCGCCAGCAGCCAAGGCCCGAGGGGGACCGGGGAGCTGTTTTTT; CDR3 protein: CASSQGPRGTGELFF
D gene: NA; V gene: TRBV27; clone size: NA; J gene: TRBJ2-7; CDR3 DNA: TGTGCCAGCAGCCCTGGGGGCATCAGCTACGAGCAGTACTTC; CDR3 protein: CASSPGGISYEQYF
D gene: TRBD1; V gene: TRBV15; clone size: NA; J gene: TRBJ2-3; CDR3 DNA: TGTGCCACCAGCAGAGCCTTACAGGGGGCGGGAGATACGCAGTATTTT; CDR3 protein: CATSRALQGAGDTQYF
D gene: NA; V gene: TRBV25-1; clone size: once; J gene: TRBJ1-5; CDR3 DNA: TGTGCCAGCAGTGAGGGGGGGCGTAGTCAGCCCCAGCATTTT; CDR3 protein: CASSEGGRSQPQHF
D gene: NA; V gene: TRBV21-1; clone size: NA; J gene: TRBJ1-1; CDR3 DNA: TGTGCCAGCAGCACACAGGGGGCCTCTGAAGCTTTCTTT; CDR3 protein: CASSTQGASEAFF
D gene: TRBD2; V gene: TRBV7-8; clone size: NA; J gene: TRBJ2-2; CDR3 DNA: TGTGCCAGCAGCTCCGGACTAGCGGGAGGGCCTAGCGGGGAGCTGTTTTTT; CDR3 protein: CASSSGLAGGPSGELFF
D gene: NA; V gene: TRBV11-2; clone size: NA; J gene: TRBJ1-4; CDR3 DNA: TGTGCCAGCAGCTTAGCGGAGTTGGTAACTGAAAAACTGTTTTTT; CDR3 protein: CASSLAELVTEKLFF